This note documents a single T cell receptor beta chain sequence. In the source study's methods: Estimation of nucleated cell counts relied on the amplification of reference gene primers. Sequenced by immunoSEQ multiplex PCR; TCRdb stores in-frame clones only, minus some. D and trimming were read from the DNA, whereas the V and J calls and clone size are those reported in that table. The table lists about 140,000 clones, roughly 89% of them singletons. CDR3 length: 16 amino acids. Trimming took 0 bases from V and 5 from J, leaving 16 bases between them. Germline values: CDR1 LNHNV, CDR2 YYDKDF (reference sequence). This entry is derived from a study of blood T cell repertoires in COVID-19. Study-level background: T cells, B-cell-depleted T cells, or PBMCs provided the cDNA or gDNA that served as material.

This receptor was taken from a woman in her forties with acute or convalescent COVID-19. Sequenced material: peripheral blood. The V and J genes are TRBV15 and TRBJ2-5; maybe TRBD2 (6 bases). The CDR3 nucleotides are TGTGCCACCAGCAGAGATCTGGAGGGCGTCGGGGAGACCCAGTACTTC. It encodes CATSRDLEGVGETQYF.